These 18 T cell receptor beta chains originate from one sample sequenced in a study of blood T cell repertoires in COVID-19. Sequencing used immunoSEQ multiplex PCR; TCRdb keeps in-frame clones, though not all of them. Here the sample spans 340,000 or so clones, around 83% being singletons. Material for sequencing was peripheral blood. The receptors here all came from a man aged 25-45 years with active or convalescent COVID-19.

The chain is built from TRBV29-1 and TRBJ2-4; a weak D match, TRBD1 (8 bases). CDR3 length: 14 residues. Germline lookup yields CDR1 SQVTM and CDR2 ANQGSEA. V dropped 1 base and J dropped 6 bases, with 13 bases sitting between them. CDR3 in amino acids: CSVEVRGTGNIQYF. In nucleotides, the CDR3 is TGCAGCGTTGAAGTGCGGGGGACAGGAAACATTCAGTACTTC.

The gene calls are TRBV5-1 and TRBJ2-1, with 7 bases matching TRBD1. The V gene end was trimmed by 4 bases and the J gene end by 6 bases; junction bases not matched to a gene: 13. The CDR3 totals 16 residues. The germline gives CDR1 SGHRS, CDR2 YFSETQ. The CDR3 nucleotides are TGCGCCAGCAGCGCCAGACAGGGTCCCTTCCCCAATGAGCAGTTCTTC. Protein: CASSARQGPFPNEQFF.

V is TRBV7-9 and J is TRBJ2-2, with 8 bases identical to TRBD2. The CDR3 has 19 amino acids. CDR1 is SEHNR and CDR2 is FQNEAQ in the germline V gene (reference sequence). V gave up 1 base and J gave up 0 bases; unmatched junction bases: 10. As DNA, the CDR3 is TGTGCCAGCAGCTTAGGTGCGGGAGGCGCCCCTTCGAACACCGGGGAGCTGTTTTTT. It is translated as CASSLGAGGAPSNTGELFF.

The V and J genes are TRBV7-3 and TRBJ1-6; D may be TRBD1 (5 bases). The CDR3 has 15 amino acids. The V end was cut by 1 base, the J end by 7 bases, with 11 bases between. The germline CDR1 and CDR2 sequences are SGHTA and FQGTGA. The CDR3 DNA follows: TGTGCCAGCAGCTTAAGTGGGGCTCGGAATTCACCCCTCCACTTT. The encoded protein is CASSLSGARNSPLHF.

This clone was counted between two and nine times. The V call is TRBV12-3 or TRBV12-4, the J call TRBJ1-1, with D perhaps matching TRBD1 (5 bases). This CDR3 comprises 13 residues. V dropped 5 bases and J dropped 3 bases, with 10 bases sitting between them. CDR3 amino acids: CASSVIGDTEAFF. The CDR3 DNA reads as TGTGCCAGCAGTGTAATAGGGGACACTGAAGCTTTCTTT.

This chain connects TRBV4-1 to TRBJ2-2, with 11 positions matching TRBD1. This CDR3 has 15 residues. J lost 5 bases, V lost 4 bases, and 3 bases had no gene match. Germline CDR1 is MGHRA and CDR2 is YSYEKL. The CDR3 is CASSPGQGVTGELFF. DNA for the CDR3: TGCGCCAGCAGCCCGGGACAGGGGGTAACCGGGGAGCTGTTTTTT.

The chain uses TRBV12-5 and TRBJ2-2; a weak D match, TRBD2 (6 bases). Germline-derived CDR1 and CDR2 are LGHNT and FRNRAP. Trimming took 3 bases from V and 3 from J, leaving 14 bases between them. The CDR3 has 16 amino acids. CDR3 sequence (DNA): TGTGCTAGTGGTTTTGGGTTTGGGGAGGACACCGGGGAGCTGTTTTTT. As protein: CASGFGFGEDTGELFF.

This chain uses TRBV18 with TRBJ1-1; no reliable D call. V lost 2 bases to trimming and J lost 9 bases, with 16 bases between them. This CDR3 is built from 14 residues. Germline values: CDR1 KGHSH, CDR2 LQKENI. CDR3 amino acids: CASSPASGKEKAFF. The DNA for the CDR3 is TGTGCCAGCTCACCAGCTTCAGGTAAAGAAAAAGCTTTCTTT.

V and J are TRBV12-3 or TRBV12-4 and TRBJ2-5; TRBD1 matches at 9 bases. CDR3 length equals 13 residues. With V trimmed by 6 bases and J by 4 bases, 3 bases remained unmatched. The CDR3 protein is CASRQGARETQYF. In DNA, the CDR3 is TGTGCCAGCAGACAGGGGGCGCGAGAGACCCAGTACTTC.

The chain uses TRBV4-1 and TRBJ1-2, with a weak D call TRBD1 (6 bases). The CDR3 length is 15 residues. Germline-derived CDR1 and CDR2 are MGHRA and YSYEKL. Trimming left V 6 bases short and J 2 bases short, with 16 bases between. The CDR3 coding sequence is TGCGCCAGCAGAGGGTTTTTCGACAGGAACTATGGCTACACCTTC. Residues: CASRGFFDRNYGYTF.

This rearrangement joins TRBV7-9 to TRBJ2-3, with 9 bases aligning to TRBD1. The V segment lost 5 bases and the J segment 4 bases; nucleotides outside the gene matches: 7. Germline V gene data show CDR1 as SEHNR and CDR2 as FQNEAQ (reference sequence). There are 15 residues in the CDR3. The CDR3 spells CASSPWTGDSDTQYF. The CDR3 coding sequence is TGTGCCAGCAGCCCGTGGACAGGGGATTCAGATACGCAGTATTTT. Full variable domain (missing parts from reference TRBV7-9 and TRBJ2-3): DTGVSQNPRHKITKRGQNVTFRCDPISEHNRLYWYRQTLGQGPEFLTYFQNEAQLEKSRLLSDRFSAERPKGSFSTLEIQRTEQGDSAMYLCASSPWTGDSDTQYFGPGTRLTVL.

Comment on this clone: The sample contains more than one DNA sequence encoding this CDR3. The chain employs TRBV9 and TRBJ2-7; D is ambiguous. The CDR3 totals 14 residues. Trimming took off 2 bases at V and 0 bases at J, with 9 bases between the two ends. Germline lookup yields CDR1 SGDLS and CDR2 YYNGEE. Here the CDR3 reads CASSVDWSSYEQYF. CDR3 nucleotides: TGTGCCAGCAGCGTCGACTGGAGCTCCTACGAGCAGTACTTC.

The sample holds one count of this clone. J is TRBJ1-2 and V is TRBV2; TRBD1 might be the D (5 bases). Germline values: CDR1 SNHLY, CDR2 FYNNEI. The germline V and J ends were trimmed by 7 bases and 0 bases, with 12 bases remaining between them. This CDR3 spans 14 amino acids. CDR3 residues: CASTSGVPNYGYTF. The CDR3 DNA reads TGTGCCAGCACATCGGGGGTACCTAACTATGGCTACACCTTC.

The CDR3 is CASSIKTGGTDTQYF. For the CDR3, the DNA is TGTGCCAGTAGTATAAAAACGGGAGGCACAGATACGCAGTATTTT. The chain carries TRBV19 and TRBJ2-3, with TRBD2 as a possible D gene (6 bases). The CDR3 spans 15 residues. Deletions cut 2 bases from V and 1 base from J, with 10 bases between. CDR1 and CDR2 (germline): LNHDA, SQIVND (reference sequence).

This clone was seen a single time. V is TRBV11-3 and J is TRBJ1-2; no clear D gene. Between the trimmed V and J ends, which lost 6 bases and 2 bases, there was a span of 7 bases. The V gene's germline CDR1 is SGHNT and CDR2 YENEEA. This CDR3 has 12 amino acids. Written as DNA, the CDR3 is TGTGCCAGCAGTCAGACAAACTATGGCTACACCTTC. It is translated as CASSQTNYGYTF.

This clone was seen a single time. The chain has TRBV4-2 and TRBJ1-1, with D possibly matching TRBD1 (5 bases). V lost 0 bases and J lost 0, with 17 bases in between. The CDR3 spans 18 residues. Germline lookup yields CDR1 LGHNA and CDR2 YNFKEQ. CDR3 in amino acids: CASSQESWVGGLNTEAFF. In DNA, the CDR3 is TGTGCCAGCAGCCAAGAGTCGTGGGTGGGGGGGTTGAACACTGAAGCTTTCTTT.

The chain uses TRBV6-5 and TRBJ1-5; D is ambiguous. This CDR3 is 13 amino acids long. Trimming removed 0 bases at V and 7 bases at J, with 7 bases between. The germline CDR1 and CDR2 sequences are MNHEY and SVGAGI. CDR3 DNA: TGTGCCAGCAGTTACTCGACGGGGCAGCCCCAGCATTTT. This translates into CASSYSTGQPQHF.

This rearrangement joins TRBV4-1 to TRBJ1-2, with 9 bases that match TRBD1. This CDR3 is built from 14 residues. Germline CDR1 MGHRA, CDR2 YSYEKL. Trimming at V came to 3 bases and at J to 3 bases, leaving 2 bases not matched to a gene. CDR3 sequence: CASSQRQGDYGYTF. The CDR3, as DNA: TGCGCCAGCAGCCAGCGACAGGGGGACTATGGCTACACCTTC.